This T cell receptor beta chain is drawn from a study of CD8+CD57+ T cells in acquired aplastic anemia. For the study at large: Healthy donors gave 11 million or so reads on average for CD4+ cells.

The length of the CDR3 is 15 residues. Deletions cut 4 bases from V and 6 bases from J, with 18 bases between. The germline gives CDR1 KGHSH, CDR2 LQKENI. Genomic DNA acted as the template from which TCR beta VDJ combination and CDR3 sequence profiling were carried out. TCRdb reprocessed the reads with MiXCR, giving one entry per CDR3 protein. The data show 200,000 to 250,000 distinct CDR3 sequences, roughly 33% seen once. The chain is built from TRBV18 and TRBJ1-2, with a tentative D call TRBD1 (6 bases). The sample comprised sorted CD4+, CD8+, or CD8+CD57+ T cells (not recorded which) from PBMCs. The sequence derives from a human donor in good health, serving as a control. The CDR3 nucleotides are TGTGCCAGCTCACTATTAACCGGACAGTATGATGGCTACACCTTC. Encoded protein: CASSLLTGQYDGYTF.